A single sample gave rise to the 21 T cell receptor beta chains below, sequenced in a study of T cell changes during pregnancy in multiple sclerosis. Repertoires were generated with immunoSEQ multiplex PCR, while TCRdb's copy carries only in-frame clones and drops some. The table has roughly 40,000 clones, about 89% seen once. Sample: CD4+ T cells from peripheral blood mononuclear cells, taken before pregnancy. These receptors were taken from a female donor with multiple sclerosis, enrolled in a pregnancy study.

This clone was observed once. The V and J genes are TRBV18 and TRBJ1-3; D unresolved. CDR1 KGHSH and CDR2 LQKENI come from the germline V gene. This CDR3 spans 16 amino acids. V lost 5 bases and J lost 1, with 15 bases in between. The CDR3 loop is CASSSLPVASGNTIYF. DNA for the CDR3: TGTGCCAGCTCATCACTCCCAGTCGCATCTGGAAACACCATATATTTT.

The chain links TRBV7-2 to TRBJ1-4; D is undetermined. The V end was cut by 2 bases, the J end by 8 bases, with 12 bases between. Germline CDR1 is SGHTA and CDR2 is FQGNSA. This CDR3 is 14 amino acids long. CDR3 sequence (DNA): TGTGCCAGCAGCTTATCAGGCGAACACGAAAAACTGTTTTTT. It yields the protein CASSLSGEHEKLFF.

This clone occurred once. The chain employs TRBV7-2 and TRBJ2-5, with 9 bases matching TRBD2. V lost 5 bases and J lost 3; bases outside the gene matches: 4. The germline V gene has CDR1 SGHTA and CDR2 FQGNSA. The CDR3 has 14 amino acids. The CDR3 spells CASSPAGGKETQYF. CDR3 coding DNA: TGTGCCAGCAGCCCCGCGGGGGGGAAAGAGACCCAGTACTTC.

The gene calls are TRBV2 and TRBJ1-2; TRBD1 matches at 7 bases. The V and J ends lost 6 bases and 5 bases, in that order; junction bases with no gene match: 6. Per the germline V gene, CDR1 is SNHLY and CDR2 is FYNNEI. The CDR3 is 13 residues long. CDR3 region: CASRGGVGYGYTF. Written as DNA, the CDR3 is TGTGCCAGCAGAGGGGGCGTGGGGTATGGCTACACCTTC.

This chain connects TRBV10-3 to TRBJ2-4; TRBD2 aligns across 10 bases. V dropped 7 bases and J dropped 11; count of bases not matched to a gene: 11. CDR3 length equals 14 residues. Germline lookup yields CDR1 ENHRY and CDR2 SYGVKD. The CDR3 nucleotides read TGTGCCATCACCTTTAATAGCGGGGGGCCGTTTCAGTACTTC. Its translation is CAITFNSGGPFQYF.

This clone was counted a few times. The chain employs TRBV5-1 and TRBJ1-1; maybe TRBD1 (6 bases). Trimming left V 4 bases short and J 4 bases short, with 17 bases between. Germline CDR1 is SGHRS and CDR2 is YFSETQ. This CDR3 has 15 amino acids. CDR3 coding DNA: TGCGCCAGCAGCGCCGACCCCCAGGGGCCCACTGAAGCTTTCTTT. It specifies CASSADPQGPTEAFF.

The chain is built from TRBV7-5 and TRBJ1-1; the DNA was not used to check the table's D call, TRBD1. TRBV7-5 is a known pseudogene. The CDR3 covers 15 residues. CDR3 residues: CARSSDRGPVPEAFF. The DNA of the CDR3 is TGTGCCAGAAGCTCTGACAGGGGGCCGGTACCTGAAGCTTTCTTT.

This chain connects TRBV6-5 to TRBJ2-1; 8 bases agree with TRBD1. After removal of 3 bases from V and 4 bases from J, the junction contained 8 bases not matched to a gene. CDR3 size: 16 residues. Germline CDR1 reads MNHEY; CDR2 reads SVGAGI. CDR3 sequence: CASSYLDRVRYNEQFF. The CDR3 DNA sequence: TGTGCCAGCAGTTATTTGGACAGGGTCCGTTACAATGAGCAGTTCTTC.

CDR3 nucleotide sequence: TGTGCCAGCAGTTTTGCTAGCGGGGGAGAGCAGTTCTTC. Residues: CASSFASGGEQFF. The chain links TRBV2 to TRBJ2-1, with 10 bases aligning to TRBD2. Trimming removed 5 bases from V and 10 bases from J; junction bases left unmatched: 5. The germline gives CDR1 SNHLY, CDR2 FYNNEI. CDR3 length: 13 residues.

The chain carries TRBV25-1 and TRBJ2-3; 7 bases align to TRBD1. With 8 bases clipped from V and 7 bases from J, the junction kept 9 bases outside the gene matches. This CDR3 region has 13 residues. CDR1 is MGHDK, CDR2 SYGVNS, per germline. The DNA for the CDR3 is TGTGCCAGCCGCGCCACAGGGGCTAATACGCAGTATTTT. As protein: CASRATGANTQYF.

The chain recombines TRBV5-5 with TRBJ2-1; weak D call: TRBD1 (7 bases). In germline, CDR1 is SGHKS, CDR2 YYEKEE (reference sequence). The length of the CDR3 is 15 residues. Trimming cost V 3 bases and J 5 bases, with 15 bases left between them. The CDR3 region has the DNA TGTGCCAGCAGCTCATGGCAGGGGGGAAACAATGAGCAGTTCTTC. This translates into CASSSWQGGNNEQFF.

The V and J genes are TRBV6-4 and TRBJ1-1; tentatively, D is TRBD1 (5 bases). The CDR3 covers 12 residues. Trimming pared 2 bases from V and 7 bases from J, leaving 8 bases between. Germline V lookup: CDR1 MRHNA, CDR2 SNTAGT. The CDR3 DNA is TGTGCCAGCAGTGACCTAAGGGGTGAAGCTTTCTTT. Translation gives CASSDLRGEAFF.

J is TRBJ1-2 and V is TRBV7-8; the match to TRBD1 covers 7 bases. This CDR3 has 14 amino acids. Unmatched junction bases numbered 8, after V lost 2 bases and J lost 8 bases. Germline V gene sequence: CDR1 SGHVS, CDR2 FQNEAQ. The CDR3 is CASSLIDRVEGYTF. The CDR3 nucleotides are TGTGCCAGCAGCTTAATTGACAGGGTTGAAGGCTACACCTTC.

V usage is TRBV7-2 and J usage is TRBJ2-5; 8 bases align to TRBD1. CDR3 length equals 17 residues. The junction had 15 bases not matched to a gene; V was cut back by 5 bases and J by 4 bases. Germline V gene sequence: CDR1 SGHTA, CDR2 FQGNSA. This chain's CDR3 is CASSATTGARIRETQYF. CDR3 coding DNA: TGTGCCAGCAGCGCCACGACAGGGGCGCGAATCCGAGAGACCCAGTACTTC.

The chain employs TRBV28 and TRBJ1-2, with a possible D match to TRBD1 (6 bases). Trimming stripped 11 bases from V and 3 bases from J, with 10 bases between. CDR3 size: 11 residues. Germline-derived CDR1 and CDR2 are MDHEN and SYDVKM. CDR3 in amino acids: CAGQTDYGYTF. For the CDR3, the DNA is TGTGCCGGACAGACAGACTATGGCTACACCTTC.

The rearrangement joins TRBV10-2 to TRBJ1-2; the match to TRBD1 covers 7 bases. The CDR3 is 16 amino acids. V lost 2 bases and J lost 4; bases outside the gene matches: 10. Germline loops: CDR1 WSHSY, CDR2 SAAADI. Here the CDR3 reads CASSEDRQGESYGYTF. For the CDR3, the DNA is TGCGCCAGCAGTGAGGACCGGCAGGGGGAAAGCTATGGCTACACCTTC.

The chain couples TRBV29-1 to TRBJ1-1, with D perhaps TRBD1 (6 bases). The V end was cut by 4 bases, the J end by 2 bases, with 14 bases between. This CDR3 has 14 amino acids. Germline V gives CDR1 SQVTM, CDR2 ANQGSEA. The CDR3: CSVVGGELNTEAFF. The DNA of the CDR3 is TGCAGCGTTGTAGGGGGTGAGTTAAACACTGAAGCTTTCTTT.

This sequence joins TRBV18 and TRBJ2-1; 9 bases map to TRBD2. CDR3 length: 15 residues. J was trimmed by 5 bases and V by 1 base; bases with no gene match: 3. Germline V gene data show CDR1 as KGHSH and CDR2 as LQKENI. The chain's CDR3 is CASSPRRGGDNEQFF. The CDR3, as DNA: TGTGCCAGCTCACCACGGCGGGGGGGAGACAATGAGCAGTTCTTC.

This rearrangement joins TRBV19 to TRBJ2-1; perhaps TRBD2 as D (5 bases). Germline V gene data show CDR1 as LNHDA and CDR2 as SQIVND (reference sequence). The CDR3 contains 14 residues. The V end lost 2 bases, the J end lost 15 bases, and 20 bases lay between the germline ends. Written as DNA, the CDR3 is TGTGCCAGTAGTATAAGAGGGCCCGGGTGGGGTCCGTTCTTC. Its protein product is CASSIRGPGWGPFF.

This sequence joins TRBV18 and TRBJ2-7; tentatively, D is TRBD1 (5 bases). Trimming shortened V by 3 bases and J by 5 bases, and 11 bases separated the two germline ends. There are 13 residues in the CDR3. The germline CDR1 and CDR2 sequences are KGHSH and LQKENI. Written as DNA, the CDR3 is TGTGCCAGCTCACCGAATAGGGGAAACGAGCAGTACTTC. It specifies CASSPNRGNEQYF. Full variable domain (rest looked up from reference TRBV18 and TRBJ2-7): NAGVMQNPRHLVRRRGQEARLRCSPMKGHSHVYWYRQLPEEGLKFMVYLQKENIIDESGMPKERFSAEFPKEGPSILRIQQVVRGDSAAYFCASSPNRGNEQYFGPGTRLTVT.

This clone occurred a few times. The rearrangement uses TRBV18 and TRBJ2-1; 8 nucleotides agree with TRBD2. The CDR3 has 14 amino acids. Germline V CDR1 and CDR2: KGHSH, LQKENI. Unmatched junction bases numbered 8, after V lost 6 bases and J lost 7 bases. DNA of the CDR3: TGTGCCAGCTCCCCCGGGGGGGGCGCGAATGAGCAGTTCTTC. It specifies CASSPGGGANEQFF.